This is a list of T cell receptor beta chains from one sample in a study of cytomegalovirus exposure and HLA in healthy donors. Measured with immunoSEQ multiplex PCR; TCRdb has only the in-frame clones, and not every one. The sample includes fewer than 250,000 clones, approximately 83% seen only once; the top ten take roughly 10%. The material sequenced was PBMCs. These receptors were taken from a woman between 50 and 59 years old in good health and CMV-seropositive. Each CDR3 is given with its conserved first and last residue. Each record gives: clone size, V gene, D gene, J gene, CDR3 DNA, CDR3 protein. A D gene is named only where the DNA matches it firmly. Size values are once, few and many counts, or a class for expanded clones, and some rows have none.

NA	TRBV7-9	NA	TRBJ1-1	TGTTCCAGCAGCCGGGAGGGAGATGAAGCTTTCTTT	CSSSREGDEAFF
few	TRBV6-1	NA	TRBJ1-1	TGTGCCAGCAGTGCCCGGGGAGCTGAAGCTTTCTTT	CASSARGAEAFF
NA	TRBV7-2	NA	TRBJ1-1	TGTGCCAGCAGCTCACAGGGTCGCCTGAACACTGAAGCTTTCTTT	CASSSQGRLNTEAFF
NA	TRBV2	NA	TRBJ1-2	TGTGCCAGCAGTCCCTTACCTGGGGGCAATGACTATGGCTACACCTTC	CASSPLPGGNDYGYTF
few	TRBV7-9	TRBD1	TRBJ1-4	TGTGCCAGCAGCTTAGCCCCAGGGGGCCTTGGGAGCTATGAAAAACTGTTTTTT	CASSLAPGGLGSYEKLFF
NA	TRBV19	TRBD1	TRBJ2-3	TGTGCCAGTAAACAGGGGTTAGGCACAGATACGCAGTATTTT	CASKQGLGTDTQYF
NA	TRBV29-1	NA	TRBJ2-7	TGCAGCGTTGAGAGTGCTAATTCCTACGAGCAGTACTTC	CSVESANSYEQYF
NA	TRBV27	TRBD1	TRBJ2-7	TGTGCCAGCAGTTTATACCCCGGGACAGGGGACGAGCAGTACTTC	CASSLYPGTGDEQYF
NA	TRBV19	NA	TRBJ1-4	TGTGCCAGTAAGCGCATGGATGAAAAACTGTTTTTT	CASKRMDEKLFF
few	TRBV7-6	TRBD2	TRBJ2-6	TGTGCCAGCAGCTTAGCGGGGGGGATCGGGGCCAACGTCCTGACTTTC	CASSLAGGIGANVLTF
once	TRBV5-1	TRBD1	TRBJ1-4	TGCGCCAGCAGCTCACGATCGGGACAGGGTAATGAAAAACTGTTTTTT	CASSSRSGQGNEKLFF
NA	TRBV9	NA	TRBJ2-7	TGTGCCAGCAGCGTAGGTGTCAGGGATTACGAGCAGTACTTC	CASSVGVRDYEQYF
NA	TRBV29-1	NA	TRBJ2-1	TGCAGCGTTGAAGTGGGGGGGGGCGGTGAGCAGTTCTTC	CSVEVGGGGEQFF
NA	TRBV18	NA	TRBJ1-5	TGTGCCAGCTCACTGGGAGGGGCGGGTCAGCCCCAGCATTTT	CASSLGGAGQPQHF
NA	TRBV7-2	NA	TRBJ1-6	TGTGCCAGCAGAGCATCCTCCTATAATTCACCCCTCCACTTT	CASRASSYNSPLHF
NA	TRBV7-3	TRBD2	TRBJ2-2	TGTGCCAGCAGCGAAGGCCGACTAGCGGGGGTAACCGGGGAGCTGTTTTTT	CASSEGRLAGVTGELFF
NA	TRBV28	TRBD1	TRBJ2-3	TGTGCCAGCAGTTTATGGGGGACAGGGGCAACAGATACGCAGTATTTT	CASSLWGTGATDTQYF
NA	TRBV5-1	NA	TRBJ1-1	TGCGCCAGCAGCTTTACAGGGAGAGGGGACACTGAAGCTTTCTTT	CASSFTGRGDTEAFF
NA	TRBV6-6	NA	TRBJ1-6	TGTGCCAGCAGCCCAGGAAGGGAGGTTCCTTCACCCCTCCACTTT	CASSPGREVPSPLHF
NA	TRBV4-1	NA	TRBJ1-5	TGCGCCAGCAGCCCCTGGGGGGTTGGCCAGCCCCAGCATTTT	CASSPWGVGQPQHF
NA	TRBV7-9	TRBD1	TRBJ1-1	TGTGCCAGCAGTCCACAGGGGGCGGGCACTGAAGCTTTCTTT	CASSPQGAGTEAFF
NA	TRBV7-8	NA	TRBJ1-5	TGTGCCAGCAGCTTAGCGCGGGGGAATCAGCCCCAGCATTTT	CASSLARGNQPQHF
NA	TRBV5-1	NA	TRBJ2-1	TGCGCCAGCAGCTTGGTCGGAGTTAAGGTCTTC	CASSLVGVKVF
NA	TRBV29-1	TRBD1	TRBJ1-1	TGCAGCGTTGCTTTGGGACAGGGCGGTCCAAAAGCTTTCTTT	CSVALGQGGPKAFF
NA	TRBV20-1	NA	TRBJ2-3	TGCAGTGCTTCTCGGGGAGATACGCAGTATTTT	CSASRGDTQYF
NA	TRBV7-2	TRBD1	TRBJ1-6	TGTGCCAGCAGCACTAGGACAGGGCCGGATAATTCACCCCTCCACTTT	CASSTRTGPDNSPLHF
NA	TRBV28	TRBD1	TRBJ2-4	TGTGCCAGCAGTCCCCGGACAGGCAAACTAGCCAAAAACATTCAGTACTTC	CASSPRTGKLAKNIQYF
once	TRBV7-2	NA	TRBJ1-1	TGTGCCAGCAGCTCGTACAGGGCGGGCGGCACTGAAGCTTTCTTT	CASSSYRAGGTEAFF
NA	TRBV19	TRBD2	TRBJ2-5	TGTGCCAGTAGTACCCAGACTAGCGGGGGGCGCCAAGAGACCCAGTACTTC	CASSTQTSGGRQETQYF
NA	TRBV6-5	NA	TRBJ1-2	TGTGCCAGCAGCTCTAACCGGGGGGAGTACGGCTACACCTTC	CASSSNRGEYGYTF
NA	TRBV18	TRBD1	TRBJ1-3	TGTGCCAGCTCCCGGACAGGGGGATATTCTGGAAACACCATATATTTT	CASSRTGGYSGNTIYF
NA	TRBV6-5	NA	TRBJ1-2	TGTGCCAGCAGCCCAGGACAGCGTAACTATGGCTACACCTTC	CASSPGQRNYGYTF
NA	TRBV9	TRBD1	TRBJ2-1	TGTGCCAGCAGCGGAGGGGGCCGTACAATTGATGAGCAGTTCTTC	CASSGGGRTIDEQFF
NA	TRBV7-9	NA	TRBJ2-1	TGTGCCAGCTCCATGGCTCCAACCCAGTTCTTC	CASSMAPTQFF
few	TRBV5-6	NA	TRBJ1-2	TGTGCCAGCAGCTTAATGGTGCGTGGCTACACCTTC	CASSLMVRGYTF
few	TRBV11-3	NA	TRBJ2-1	TGTGCCAGCAGCTTAAGTTCTGGGGAGTACAATGAGCAGTTCTTC	CASSLSSGEYNEQFF
NA	TRBV6-5	TRBD1	TRBJ2-3	TGTGCCAGCAGACAGACAGGGGCTAGGACAGATACGCAGTATTTT	CASRQTGARTDTQYF
once	TRBV7-2	TRBD1	TRBJ2-5	TGTGCCAGCAGCCCTGGACAGGGGCAAGAGACCCAGTACTTC	CASSPGQGQETQYF
NA	TRBV11-2	NA	TRBJ2-1	TGTGCCAGCAGCTTCGCCTCACTAGTCCCATACAATGAGCAGTTCTTC	CASSFASLVPYNEQFF
few	TRBV19	NA	TRBJ2-7	TGTGCCAGTAGTAAACCCGGAAGGGACACCTCCTACGAGCAGTACTTC	CASSKPGRDTSYEQYF
NA	TRBV6-5	TRBD1	TRBJ1-2	TGTGCCAGCAGTTACGGGCAGGGGGAGGGCTACACCTTC	CASSYGQGEGYTF
NA	TRBV4-1	TRBD1	TRBJ2-5	TGCGCCAGCAGCCAAGCGCAGGGGGTGGAGACCCAGTACTTC	CASSQAQGVETQYF
NA	TRBV7-3	NA	TRBJ2-3	TGTGCCAGCAGCGTAGATTTAACAGATACGCAGTATTTT	CASSVDLTDTQYF
NA	TRBV6-1	NA	TRBJ1-1	TGTGCCAGCAGCGAAGGTCTCCAGGCTATATCGAAAACTGAAGCTTTCTTT	CASSEGLQAISKTEAFF
NA	TRBV18	NA	TRBJ2-7	TGTGCCAGCTCACTTCAGGGCGGCTACGAGCAGTACTTC	CASSLQGGYEQYF
NA	TRBV7-2	TRBD1	TRBJ2-6	TGTGCCAGCAGCTTCACAGGGGGCTCCGGGGCCAACGTCCTGACTTTC	CASSFTGGSGANVLTF
NA	TRBV7-3	NA	TRBJ2-7	TGTGCCAGCAGCTTAACTTCAGTCGCGCAGGTTGGTTACGAGCAGTACTTC	CASSLTSVAQVGYEQYF
NA	TRBV5-6	NA	TRBJ1-6	TGTGCCAGCAGCTTGTTTTCGGCCAGGGTTGGGTCACCCCTCCACTTT	CASSLFSARVGSPLHF
NA	TRBV29-1	NA	TRBJ1-2	TGCAGCGTTGAGGCCGGACAGTATGGCTACACCTTC	CSVEAGQYGYTF
NA	TRBV4-2	TRBD1	TRBJ2-2	TGTGCCAGCAGCCCGACGGGGACAGGCGACACCGGGGAGCTGTTTTTT	CASSPTGTGDTGELFF
few	TRBV5-8	TRBD1	TRBJ1-1	TGTGCCAGCAGCTTGGGGGGACAGGGACACACTGAAGCTTTCTTT	CASSLGGQGHTEAFF
NA	TRBV7-2	NA	TRBJ1-6	TGTGCCAGCAGCCTCTCGGGACCGGGAGGTTCACCCCTCCACTTT	CASSLSGPGGSPLHF
NA	TRBV4-1	TRBD1	TRBJ1-2	TGCGCCAGCAGCCTAACCCGGGACAGGGGTGACTATGGCTACACCTTC	CASSLTRDRGDYGYTF
NA	TRBV25-1	NA	TRBJ1-1	TGTGCCAGCAGTGAATTGGGGGGTGGGAACACTGAAGCTTTCTTT	CASSELGGGNTEAFF
once	TRBV19	NA	TRBJ2-4	TGTGCCAGTAGATATGACAGCGTAGCCAAAAACATTCAGTACTTC	CASRYDSVAKNIQYF